This TCR beta chain was recovered during a study of blood T cells in healthy people across ages. Study observations and caveats: The lack of PBMC sorting stopped any conclusive naive versus antigen-experienced comparison. Naive CD4+ cells and diversity were both higher in long-lived donors than in aged donors.

The germline V gene encodes CDR1 SGHRS and CDR2 YFSETQ. The ends were cut back, 3 bases at V and 5 bases at J, with 17 bases in the middle. This CDR3 spans 15 amino acids. This clonotype was seen a few times. Its antigen is as yet unknown. A sample-barcoded 5' primer and a J-beta primer mix were used in a second PCR of roughly 6 to 11 cycles. Every cDNA molecule carried a tag from a template-switch adaptor bearing 12 random nucleotides. One entry per CDR3 protein, called by TCRdb with MiXCR from the 5' RACE reads. The table records nearly 800,000 distinct CDR3 sequences, around three fifths of them present only once.

The source is a man aged 40-55 years in good health. V gene TRBV5-1 combines with J gene TRBJ1-2; D is uncertain. Sequencing was done on a sample of blood. The CDR3 nucleotides read TGCGCCAGCAGCTCCGGTCAGGTCGGAGGGTATGGCTACACCTTC. Amino acids: CASSSGQVGGYGYTF.